This TCR beta chain was observed in a study of blood T cell repertoires in COVID-19 (dated by TCRdb to the early 2020s). Looking at the study overall: The collaborator samples originated in the United States, Italy and Spain and spanned the acute and convalescent phases of COVID-19. The material from the prospective study consisted of cDNA or gDNA derived from T cells, B-cell-depleted T cells, or PBMCs. Deeply sampled blood TCRbeta repertoires from subjects exposed to, actively infected with, or recovered from COVID-19 were included in the dataset. The repertoires were released in a freely available public database meant as a resource for research on the immune response to SARS-CoV-2. Samples were obtained from the ongoing ImmuneRACE study (first 160 participants) and from over 1,000 subjects provided by 6 global collaborators. Nearly every sample came with metadata listing a de-identified subject ID, COVID-19 status, age in years and sex. Where HLA class I and class II types were available, the types were taken from metadata supplied by the sample provider, not from assay-based typing. Overall results and qualifications from the work: The quantity of clinical and demographic metadata differed by source and by participant and was supplied without curation.

As for this clone: Its specific antigen is unknown. Within one base of it there is no much larger clone, and no base qualities were kept.

The immunoSEQ Assay, a bias-controlled multiplex PCR, was used to amplify TCRbeta CDR3 regions from genomic DNA. In the source study's methods: Nucleated cell counts per sample were estimated from amplification of reference gene primers within the assay. To quantify the absolute abundance of each unique TCRbeta CDR3 rearrangement, sequence reads were collapsed and filtered. Productive Simpson clonality was computed per sample as the square root of Simpson's diversity index over productive rearrangements. In its TCRdb copy, this immuneACCESS table keeps in-frame sequences only and misses some clones. Where compared with another copy, unresolved V genes explain less than half of these, and the others have no known cause. V and J calls and clone size are as listed in that table; D and trimming were resolved from the DNA. For this sample the table gives roughly 96,000 clones, of which about 80% were detected only once. The ten top clones hold 4.1% of the sample.

Collaborating institutions collected whole blood in K2EDTA tubes following their own protocols. For TCRbeta analysis, collaborators shipped samples as frozen whole blood, isolated PBMCs, or DNA extracted from either of those sample types. Trimming accounts for 5 bases at V and 5 bases at J, while the number of junction bases matched to no gene is 6. The CDR3 covers 14 residues, taking in both the cysteine and the phenylalanine. The retained sequence is limited to the CDR3, 42 bases, with the frame set at the first base. The germline V gene specifies SGHRS as CDR1 and YFSETQ as CDR2. The sequenced sample consisted of peripheral blood. This receptor was obtained from a man aged 55 to 70 with acute or convalescent COVID-19. The chain is encoded by TRBV5-1 joined to TRBJ2-7; 11 of the junction bases match TRBD1. The nucleotides read TGCGCCAGCAGTCGGACAGGGGGCTTGAACGAGCAGTACTTC. It encodes CASSRTGGLNEQYF.